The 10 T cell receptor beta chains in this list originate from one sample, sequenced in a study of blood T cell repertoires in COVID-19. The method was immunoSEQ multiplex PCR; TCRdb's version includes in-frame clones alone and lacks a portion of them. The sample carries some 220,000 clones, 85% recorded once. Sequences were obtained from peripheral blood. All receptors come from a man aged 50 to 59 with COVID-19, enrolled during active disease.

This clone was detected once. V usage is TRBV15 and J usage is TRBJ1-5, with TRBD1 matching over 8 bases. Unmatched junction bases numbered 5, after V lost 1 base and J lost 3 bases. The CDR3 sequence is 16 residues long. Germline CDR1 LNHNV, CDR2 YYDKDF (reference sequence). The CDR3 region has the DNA TGTGCCACCAGCAGAGGCGGACAGGGCCTCAATCAGCCCCAGCATTTT. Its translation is CATSRGGQGLNQPQHF.

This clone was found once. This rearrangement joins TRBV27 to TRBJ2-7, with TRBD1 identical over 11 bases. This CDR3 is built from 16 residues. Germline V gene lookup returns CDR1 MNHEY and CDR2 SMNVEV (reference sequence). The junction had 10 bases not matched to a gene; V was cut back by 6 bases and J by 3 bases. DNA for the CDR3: TGTGCCAGCAGCCACTCCCCGGGACAGGGGGGCTACGAGCAGTACTTC. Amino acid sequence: CASSHSPGQGGYEQYF.

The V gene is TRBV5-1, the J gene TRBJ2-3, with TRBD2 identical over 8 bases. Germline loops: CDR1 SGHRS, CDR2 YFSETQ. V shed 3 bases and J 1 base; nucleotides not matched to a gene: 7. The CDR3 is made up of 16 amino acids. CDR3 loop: CASSSERGRGTDTQYF. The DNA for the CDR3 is TGCGCCAGCAGCTCCGAGCGGGGGAGGGGCACAGATACGCAGTATTTT. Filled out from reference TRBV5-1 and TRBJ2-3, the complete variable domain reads KAGVTQTPRYLIKTRGQQVTLSCSPISGHRSVSWYQQTPGQGLQFLFEYFSETQRNKGNFPGRFSGRQFSNSRSEMNVSTLELGDSALYLCASSSERGRGTDTQYFGPGTRLTVL.

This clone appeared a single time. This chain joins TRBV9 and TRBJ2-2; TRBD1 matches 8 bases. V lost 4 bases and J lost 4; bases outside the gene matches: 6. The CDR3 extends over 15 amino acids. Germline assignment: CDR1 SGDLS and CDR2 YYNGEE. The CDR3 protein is CASSPQGAATGELFF. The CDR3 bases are TGTGCCAGCAGCCCCCAGGGGGCGGCCACCGGGGAGCTGTTTTTT.

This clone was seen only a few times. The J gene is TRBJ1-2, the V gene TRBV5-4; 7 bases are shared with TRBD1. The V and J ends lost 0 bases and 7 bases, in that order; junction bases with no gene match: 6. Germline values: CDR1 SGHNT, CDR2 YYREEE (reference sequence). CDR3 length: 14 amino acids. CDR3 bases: TGTGCCAGCAGCTTGGGACAGGGAATAGGTGGCTACACCTTC. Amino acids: CASSLGQGIGGYTF.

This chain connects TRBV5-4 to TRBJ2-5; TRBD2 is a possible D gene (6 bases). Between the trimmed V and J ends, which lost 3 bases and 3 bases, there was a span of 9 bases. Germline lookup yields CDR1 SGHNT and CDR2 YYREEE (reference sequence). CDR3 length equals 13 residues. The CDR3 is CASSWDFEETQYF. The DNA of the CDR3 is TGTGCCAGCAGCTGGGACTTCGAAGAGACCCAGTACTTC.

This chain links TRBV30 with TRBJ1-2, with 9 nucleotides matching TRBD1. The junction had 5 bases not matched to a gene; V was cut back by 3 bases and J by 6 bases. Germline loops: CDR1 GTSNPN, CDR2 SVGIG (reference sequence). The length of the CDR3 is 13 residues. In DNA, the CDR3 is TGTGCCTGGAGCCGGGACAGGGTTAATGGCTACACCTTC. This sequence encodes CAWSRDRVNGYTF.

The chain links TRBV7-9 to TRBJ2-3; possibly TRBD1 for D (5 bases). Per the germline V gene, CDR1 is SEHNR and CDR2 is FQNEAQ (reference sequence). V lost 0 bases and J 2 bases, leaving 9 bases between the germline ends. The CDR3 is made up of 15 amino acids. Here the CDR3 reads CASSLARGITDTQYF. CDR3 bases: TGTGCCAGCAGCTTAGCTAGGGGCATCACAGATACGCAGTATTTT.

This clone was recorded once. CDR3: CASSLAGQFLSYNSPLHF. The CDR3 region has the DNA TGTGCCAGCAGTTTAGCCGGACAGTTCCTCTCCTATAATTCACCCCTCCACTTT. J is TRBJ1-6 and V is TRBV28, with a tentative D call TRBD1 (6 bases). Trimming stripped 2 bases from V and 0 bases from J, with 14 bases between. Germline assignment: CDR1 MDHEN and CDR2 SYDVKM. There are 18 residues in the CDR3.

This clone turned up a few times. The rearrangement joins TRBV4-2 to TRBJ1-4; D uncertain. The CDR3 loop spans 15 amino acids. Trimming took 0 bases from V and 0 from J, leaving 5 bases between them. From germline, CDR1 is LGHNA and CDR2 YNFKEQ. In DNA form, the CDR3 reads TGTGCCAGCAGCCAAGATCCAGCAACTAATGAAAAACTGTTTTTT. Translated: CASSQDPATNEKLFF.